The following is a TCR beta chain sequence with its context. As yet, its antigen is unknown. Amplification used 60 Vbeta primers and 13 Jbeta primers. Clones were sequenced by immunoSEQ multiplex PCR, and TCRdb holds only the in-frame ones, with some missing. The table shows roughly 150,000 clones, with roughly three quarters occurring only once. The data are from a study of cytomegalovirus exposure and HLA in healthy donors. Study results and limitations: Using a false discovery rate of 0.05, a later analysis showed that some 16,000 TCR beta sequences were associated with HLA alleles. Per published reports, the classifier diagnosed cytomegalovirus status with high specificity and sensitivity. Sequencing likely caused a cluster of highly shared sequence variants.

This CDR3 has 14 amino acids. The ends lost 3 bases at V and 11 bases at J; junction bases unmatched: 10. Germline CDR1 and CDR2: SGHKS and YYEKEE (reference sequence). Sequenced sample: PBMCs. This chain joins TRBV5-5 and TRBJ1-4; 7 bases are a match to TRBD1. The clonotype was recovered from a woman aged 40 to 50 in good health and CMV-seronegative. CDR3 sequence (DNA): TGTGCCAGCAGCTCACAAGGGGACAGTACTAAACTGTTTTTT. Translation gives CASSSQGDSTKLFF.